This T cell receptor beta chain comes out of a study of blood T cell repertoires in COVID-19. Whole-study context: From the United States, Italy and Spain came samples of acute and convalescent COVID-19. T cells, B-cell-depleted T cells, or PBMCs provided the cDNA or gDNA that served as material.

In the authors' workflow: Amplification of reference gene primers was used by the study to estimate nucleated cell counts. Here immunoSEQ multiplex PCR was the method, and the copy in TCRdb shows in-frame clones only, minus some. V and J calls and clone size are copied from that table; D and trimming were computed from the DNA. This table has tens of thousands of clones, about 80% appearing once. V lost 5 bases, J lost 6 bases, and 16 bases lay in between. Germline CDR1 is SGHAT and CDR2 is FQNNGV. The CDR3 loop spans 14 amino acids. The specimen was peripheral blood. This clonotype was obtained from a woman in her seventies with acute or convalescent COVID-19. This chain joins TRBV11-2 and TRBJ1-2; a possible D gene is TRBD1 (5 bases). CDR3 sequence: CASSPTQGGNGYTF. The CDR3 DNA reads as TGTGCCAGCAGCCCTACCCAGGGTGGGAATGGCTACACCTTC.